This record covers a single T cell receptor (beta chain). Per germline, CDR1 KGHSH and CDR2 LQKENI. This CDR3 has 14 amino acids. V was clipped by 2 bases and J by 3 bases; unmatched bases: 3. One entry per CDR3 protein, called by TCRdb with MiXCR from the 5' RACE reads. The sample holds 250,000 or so distinct CDR3 sequences; about 8.9% are singletons and the top ten take 3%. The sample belongs to a study of identical twins. These data also formed part of another study, on yellow fever vaccine responses in identical twins.

Sequencing was performed on CD8+ T cells sorted from blood. The gene calls are TRBV18 and TRBJ1-2, with 7 positions matching TRBD1. The sequence came from a woman aged 18 to 35 in good health. CDR3 bases: TGTGCCAGCTCACCAGGGCAGGGGGACTATGGCTACACCTTC. Its protein product is CASSPGQGDYGYTF.